A single sample gave rise to the 31 T cell receptor beta chains below, sequenced in a study of brain T cells in children with intractable seizures. Profiled with immunoSEQ multiplex PCR; TCRdb holds only in-frame clones, not every one. The sample has roughly 64,000 clones, 95% to 97% seen once; the top ten hold around 0.4%. Sequenced material: peripheral blood, taken at surgery. The source is a boy younger than two with focal cortical dysplasia and intractable seizures.

This clone was picked up one time. The gene calls are TRBV2 and TRBJ1-2; D is perhaps TRBD1 (6 bases). The CDR3 spans 16 residues. The germline V and J ends were trimmed by 3 bases and 4 bases, with 18 bases remaining between them. Germline CDR1 SNHLY, CDR2 FYNNEI. This CDR3 is CASSDMGAGEAYGYTF. The CDR3, as DNA: TGTGCCAGCAGTGATATGGGTGCAGGGGAGGCCTATGGCTACACCTTC.

The chain has TRBV2 and TRBJ2-5; D unclear. V was pared by 3 bases and J by 2 bases, with 13 bases between. CDR1 and CDR2 (germline): SNHLY, FYNNEI. CDR3 size: 15 residues. The CDR3 nucleotides are TGTGCCAGCAGTGAGGGTCAGGCCAGACAAGAGACCCAGTACTTC. This gives the protein CASSEGQARQETQYF.

V usage is TRBV4-1 and J usage is TRBJ1-5; a possible D gene is TRBD1 (6 bases). CDR1 and CDR2 (germline): MGHRA, YSYEKL. The CDR3 has 15 residues. Between the trimmed V and J ends, which lost 4 bases and 2 bases, there was a span of 12 bases. CDR3 protein: CASSRVQGGNQPQHF. DNA for the CDR3: TGCGCCAGCAGCCGCGTACAGGGAGGCAATCAGCCCCAGCATTTT.

The chain uses TRBV20-1 and TRBJ1-2; the D is unclear. Trimming took 2 bases from V and 3 from J, leaving 4 bases between them. The CDR3 is 11 residues long. Looked up from germline, CDR1 is DFQATT and CDR2 is SNEGSKA (reference sequence). The CDR3 sequence: CSARPYYGYTF. Written as DNA, the CDR3 is TGCAGTGCTAGACCTTACTATGGCTACACCTTC.

The gene calls are TRBV19 and TRBJ2-2; 7 bases are shared with TRBD1. Looked up from germline, CDR1 is LNHDA and CDR2 is SQIVND (reference sequence). Trimming cost V 6 bases and J 0 bases; bases outside gene matches: 10. CDR3 length: 17 residues. The CDR3 nucleotides read TGTGCCAGTAGCCGGACAGGTGCTTCCGCGAACACCGGGGAGCTGTTTTTT. Translation: CASSRTGASANTGELFF. The full variable domain, completed using reference TRBV19 and TRBJ2-2, is DGGITQSPKYLFRKEGQNVTLSCEQNLNHDAMYWYRQDPGQGLRLIYYSQIVNDFQKGDIAEGYSVSREKKESFPLTVTSAQKNPTAFYLCASSRTGASANTGELFFGEGSRLTVL.

The rearrangement links TRBV15 to TRBJ1-3; 9 bases match TRBD1. CDR3 size: 17 residues. The V gene's germline CDR1 is LNHNV and CDR2 YYDKDF (reference sequence). Germline trimming cut 5 bases from V and 3 bases from J; bases unmatched to any gene: 11. The CDR3 sequence is CATSGPKQGAGGNTIYF. In nucleotides, the CDR3 is TGTGCCACCAGCGGCCCTAAACAGGGGGCGGGTGGAAACACCATATATTTT.

The chain is built from TRBV5-4 and TRBJ2-1; D might be TRBD2 (5 bases). The CDR3 contains 13 residues. V was trimmed by 2 bases and J by 7 bases, leaving 10 bases between them. Germline loops: CDR1 SGHNT, CDR2 YYREEE (reference sequence). In DNA, the CDR3 is TGTGCCAGCAGCTTCCTTTCGGGGAATGAGCAGTTCTTC. As protein: CASSFLSGNEQFF.

V is TRBV9 and J is TRBJ2-1; D may match TRBD1 or TRBD2 (5 bases each). Germline CDR1 reads SGDLS; CDR2 reads YYNGEE. V was trimmed by 2 bases and J by 0 bases, leaving 12 bases between them. The CDR3 runs 16 residues. Here the CDR3 DNA reads TGTGCCAGCAGCGTTGGGACGGGGAGCTCCTACAATGAGCAGTTCTTC. This codes for CASSVGTGSSYNEQFF.

The rearrangement uses TRBV11-1 and TRBJ2-7; TRBD1 might be the D (6 bases). Trimming stripped 5 bases from V and 4 bases from J, with 15 bases between. Per germline, CDR1 SGHAT and CDR2 FQDESV (reference sequence). The CDR3 is made up of 14 amino acids. The DNA for the CDR3 is TGTGCCAGCAGCATCAGGGGCTTTGGGTACGAGCAGTACTTC. The encoded protein is CASSIRGFGYEQYF.

The V gene is TRBV10-2, the J gene TRBJ2-4; D is unresolved. The V gene's germline CDR1 is WSHSY and CDR2 SAAADI. The length of the CDR3 is 14 residues. Trimming left V 4 bases short and J 8 bases short, with 15 bases between. CDR3 sequence: CASSGQVVGYIQYF. The CDR3 coding sequence is TGCGCCAGCAGTGGTCAGGTAGTCGGGTACATTCAGTACTTC.

The CDR3 spells CASSSPGGASSDTQYF. DNA of the CDR3: TGTGCCAGTAGTAGCCCCGGGGGAGCCTCGTCCGATACGCAGTATTTT. The chain couples TRBV19 to TRBJ2-3; D may be TRBD2 (6 bases). CDR1 is LNHDA, CDR2 SQIVND, per germline (reference sequence). The V gene lost 4 bases and the J gene lost 6 bases, with 20 bases spanning the gap. The CDR3 loop spans 16 amino acids.

The chain is built from TRBV7-6 and TRBJ2-7; TRBD2 might be the D (6 bases). The CDR3 has 15 amino acids. Germline V lookup: CDR1 SGHVS, CDR2 FNYEAQ. The V and J ends lost 4 bases and 2 bases respectively, with 15 bases between them. In nucleotides, the CDR3 is TGTGCCAGCAGCTCGGTAAGGGGAGGTACCTACGAGCAGTACTTC. Translated, it gives CASSSVRGGTYEQYF.

The chain joins TRBV4-2 to TRBJ2-7; TRBD1 is a possible D gene (5 bases). CDR1 and CDR2 (germline): LGHNA, YNFKEQ. The CDR3 runs 14 residues. The ends were cut back, 0 bases at V and 1 base at J, with 7 bases in the middle. The CDR3 region is CASSQEAGSYEQYF. For the CDR3, the DNA is TGTGCCAGCAGCCAAGAGGCAGGGTCCTACGAGCAGTACTTC.

The chain couples TRBV4-3 to TRBJ1-4, with 8 bases fitting TRBD1. V lost 2 bases, J lost 8 bases, and 10 bases stayed unmatched. The CDR3 has 16 residues. CDR1 and CDR2 (germline): LGHNA, YSLEER. CDR3 coding DNA: TGCGCCAGCAGCCAAAATCCGACCCGGGACAGGGAAAAACTGTTTTTT. It codes for CASSQNPTRDREKLFF.

The J gene is TRBJ1-6, the V gene TRBV20-1, with TRBD1 as a possible D gene (6 bases). The CDR3 contains 14 residues. Trimming pared 3 bases from V and 8 bases from J, leaving 14 bases between. Germline CDR1 DFQATT, CDR2 SNEGSKA (reference sequence). The chain's CDR3 is CSASFGAGDSPLHF. As DNA, the CDR3 is TGCAGTGCTAGTTTTGGGGCAGGGGATTCACCCCTCCACTTT.

The chain combines TRBV5-1 with TRBJ2-5; D might be TRBD1 or TRBD2, each matching 5 bases. V was trimmed by 6 bases and J by 5 bases, leaving 17 bases between them. CDR3 size: 14 residues. Per germline, CDR1 SGHRS and CDR2 YFSETQ. CDR3 residues: CASNKGPLGETQYF. The CDR3 region has the DNA TGCGCCAGCAACAAGGGACCTCTTGGGGAGACCCAGTACTTC.

This clone was counted a few times. The V call is TRBV5-6, the J call TRBJ1-5; the D is unclear. This CDR3 spans 14 amino acids. Germline CDR1 reads SGHDT; CDR2 reads YYEEEE. Trimming took 0 bases from V and 9 from J, leaving 13 bases between them. Written as DNA, the CDR3 is TGTGCCAGCAGCTTGGGAAGGGCCCTAACGCCCCAGCATTTT. It codes for CASSLGRALTPQHF.

V is TRBV21-1 and J is TRBJ1-2; the DNA was not compared with TRBD1, the D call given in the table. TRBV21-1 is a listed pseudogene. The CDR3 extends over 14 amino acids. This CDR3 reads CASSKDPGMDGYTF. CDR3 DNA: TGTGCCAGCAGCAAAGACCCAGGGATGGATGGCTACACCTTC.

The J gene is TRBJ2-1, the V gene TRBV5-4; D uncertain. Trimming removed 2 bases from V and 15 bases from J, with 15 bases in between. The germline gives CDR1 SGHNT, CDR2 YYREEE (reference sequence). The CDR3 contains 12 residues. The CDR3 coding sequence is TGTGCCAGCAGCTTTGACTTTTCGAAGGGGTTCTTC. Translated: CASSFDFSKGFF.

The chain employs TRBV28 and TRBJ1-3, with D unresolved. In germline, CDR1 is MDHEN, CDR2 SYDVKM. V lost 5 bases and J 0 bases, leaving 11 bases between the germline ends. The CDR3 is made up of 15 amino acids. The CDR3 nucleotides read TGTGCCAGCAGTCTGGACGGGTTCTCTGGAAACACCATATATTTT. It specifies CASSLDGFSGNTIYF. Full variable domain (outside the CDR3, taken from reference TRBV28 and TRBJ1-3): DVKVTQSSRYLVKRTGEKVFLECVQDMDHENMFWYRQDPGLGLRLIYFSYDVKMKEKGDIPEGYSVSREKKERFSLILESASTNQTSMYLCASSLDGFSGNTIYFGEGSWLTVV.

The chain uses TRBV10-1 and TRBJ1-5; unclear D gene. CDR1 and CDR2 (germline): WNHNN, SYGVQD (reference sequence). The CDR3 contains 15 residues. The V end was cut by 3 bases, the J end by 5 bases, with 14 bases between. In DNA, the CDR3 is TGCGCCAGCAGTGATTTAAGTGACTCCTATCAGCCCCAGCATTTT. Its protein product is CASSDLSDSYQPQHF.

This chain connects TRBV28 to TRBJ2-7; D is ambiguous. V dropped 3 bases and J dropped 4 bases, with 19 bases sitting between them. The CDR3 length is 16 residues. Per germline, CDR1 MDHEN and CDR2 SYDVKM. CDR3 loop: CASSFGSGRREYEQYF. Written as DNA, the CDR3 is TGTGCCAGCAGTTTTGGTTCCGGCAGGCGAGAATACGAGCAGTACTTC.

The V and J genes are TRBV7-9 and TRBJ1-2; TRBD1 matches at 8 bases. The germline gives CDR1 SEHNR, CDR2 FQNEAQ (reference sequence). V lost 1 base, J lost 7 bases, and 2 bases stayed unmatched. The CDR3 has 13 amino acids. Here the CDR3 reads CASSLVTGGGYTF. CDR3 nucleotides: TGTGCCAGCAGCTTAGTTACAGGGGGTGGCTACACCTTC.

This clone was detected only once. V is TRBV19 and J is TRBJ2-4; TRBD1 matches at 11 bases. Germline-derived CDR1 and CDR2 are LNHDA and SQIVND (reference sequence). The CDR3 has 14 amino acids. The junction had 4 bases not matched to a gene; V was cut back by 5 bases and J by 7 bases. The CDR3 sequence is CASSPRDRGNIQYF. CDR3 sequence (DNA): TGTGCCAGTAGTCCCCGGGACAGGGGGAACATTCAGTACTTC.

CDR3 DNA sequence: TGTGCCAGCTCACCACCGTACTCAGCACGCGGGGGAGAGACCCAGTACTTC. This codes for CASSPPYSARGGETQYF. The chain carries TRBV18 and TRBJ2-5; 7 nucleotides line up with TRBD2. CDR3 length equals 17 residues. V was pared by 0 bases and J by 4 bases, with 11 bases of the junction left unmatched. Germline V gene lookup returns CDR1 KGHSH and CDR2 LQKENI.

The V and J genes are TRBV7-2 and TRBJ2-7; D assignment may be TRBD1 or TRBD2 (5 bases each). The CDR3 extends over 13 amino acids. Trimming took off 4 bases at V and 3 bases at J, with 10 bases between the two ends. The germline CDR1 and CDR2 sequences are SGHTA and FQGNSA. CDR3 sequence: CASSSGPGYEQYF. Written as DNA, the CDR3 is TGTGCCAGCAGCTCGGGACCCGGCTACGAGCAGTACTTC.

The rearrangement joins TRBV6-6 to TRBJ2-5, with 7 bases identical to TRBD2. Germline CDR1 reads MNHNY; CDR2 reads SVGAGI (reference sequence). J was trimmed by 2 bases and V by 0 bases; bases with no gene match: 6. This CDR3 is built from 16 residues. In DNA, the CDR3 is TGTGCCAGCAGTTACTCCGGGGGAGGGCCGCAAGAGACCCAGTACTTC. It codes for CASSYSGGGPQETQYF.

The chain couples TRBV7-6 to TRBJ1-1; D is uncertain. The length of the CDR3 is 15 residues. Trimming took 1 base from V and 0 from J, leaving 9 bases between them. CDR1 SGHVS and CDR2 FNYEAQ come from the germline V gene. Written as DNA, the CDR3 is TGTGCCAGCAGCTTAGACAGATCTATGAACACTGAAGCTTTCTTT. Translated, it gives CASSLDRSMNTEAFF.

The V call is TRBV13, the J call TRBJ2-7; possibly TRBD2 for D (7 bases). V lost 5 bases, J lost 2 bases, and 16 bases lay in between. The CDR3 has 15 residues. Germline V gene data show CDR1 as PRHDT and CDR2 as FYEKMQ (reference sequence). The CDR3 sequence is CASSQGWRETYEQYF. The CDR3 DNA reads TGTGCCAGCAGCCAGGGGTGGCGGGAGACCTACGAGCAGTACTTC. The full variable domain, with the rest looked up from reference TRBV13 and TRBJ2-7, is AAGVIQSPRHLIKEKRETATLKCYPIPRHDTVYWYQQGPGQDPQFLISFYEKMQSDKGSIPDRFSAQQFSDYHSELNMSSLELGDSALYFCASSQGWRETYEQYFGPGTRLTVT.

This rearrangement joins TRBV7-3 to TRBJ2-5; weak D call: TRBD2 (5 bases). Germline loops: CDR1 SGHTA, CDR2 FQGTGA. The CDR3 runs to 13 residues. V gave up 0 bases and J gave up 4 bases, with 6 bases separating them. The CDR3 loop is CASSLTSVETQYF. The CDR3 coding sequence is TGTGCCAGCAGCTTAACTAGCGTAGAGACCCAGTACTTC.

The table lists this clone with a count of one. The chain combines TRBV29-1 with TRBJ1-1, with D uncertain. The CDR3 has 13 residues. Trimming took off 3 bases at V and 1 base at J, with 9 bases between the two ends. Germline loops: CDR1 SQVTM, CDR2 ANQGSEA. CDR3 nucleotide sequence: TGCAGCGTTGAGTGGCAGAGGAACACTGAAGCTTTCTTT. Encoded protein: CSVEWQRNTEAFF. Complete variable domain (other parts from reference TRBV29-1 and TRBJ1-1): SAVISQKPSRDICQRGTSLTIQCQVDSQVTMMFWYRQQPGQSLTLIATANQGSEATYESGFVIDKFPISRPNLTFSTLTVSNMSPEDSSIYLCSVEWQRNTEAFFGQGTRLTVV.